This section outlines one T cell receptor (beta chain) sequence together with its context. The target of this receptor is not known. Qualities for individual bases were not recorded, and no much larger clone is one base off. Reading the germline V gene (reference sequence) gives CDR1 MNHEY and CDR2 SMNVEV. Deletion took 5 bases off V and 2 bases off J, with a span of 5 bases between the germline ends. There are 12 amino acids in the CDR3, from cysteine to phenylalanine inclusive. Just the 36-base CDR3 DNA is kept, in frame starting at base 1. In total, fewer than 750 healthy bone marrow donors made up the cohort. At the time of sampling, every cohort member was nominally healthy, though immune exposures that went unrecorded were likely present. The donor tested CMV seropositive, placing the donor among the 250 to 350 seropositive members of the cohort. A peripheral blood sample was collected from each donor, and TCR beta sequencing was performed on peripheral blood mononuclear cells. The Qiagen DNeasy Blood Extraction Kit was used to extract genomic DNA from the blood cell samples.

The sample originates from a study of cytomegalovirus exposure and HLA in healthy donors (dated by TCRdb to between 2016 and 2019). About the investigation overall: An earlier analysis of approximately 600 of the donors reported 250 to 300 Gb of sequence data and around 110 million unique TCR beta sequences from about 179 million T cells. The number of typed donors differed by locus: roughly 629-640 for A, B, C, DRB1 and DQB1; about 520 for DQA1; roughly 600 for DPA1; and 450 to 480 for DPB1. Donor age, sex, ethnicity and CMV serostatus were compiled together with the repertoire data. Both class I and class II loci were covered by HLA typing, at four-digit resolution. To study patterns of TCR occurrence, a later analysis re-analyzed previously published TCR beta repertoires from hundreds of donors and added high-resolution HLA genotyping. A separate validation cohort of about 110 different subjects was used in addition to the 666-subject first cohort. Across 398 genotyped donors of the cohort, an average of roughly 250,000 unique TCR beta nucleotide sequences per donor were sequenced, and 15% to 20% of those sequences were non-productive. The aim of the study was to test whether cataloging public T cell receptors could identify signatures of past pathogen exposure. Because of strong linkage in the cohort, five DR-DQ haplotypes were treated as single units for association and clustering. The T cell repertoires of under 750 subjects were profiled by immunosequencing and related to cytomegalovirus serostatus. Roughly 300 gigabases of sequencing data and around 87 million unique TCR sequences were included in an early release covering under 650 HLA-typed donors. An earlier analysis of about 620 of the donors applied high-throughput TCR beta sequencing to assess whether each TCR beta V gene segment acted as functional or pseudogenic. In a later genetic analysis, genome-wide SNP genotypes for 398 of the 666 donors were used, and that subset was treated as a discovery cohort. To predict cytomegalovirus infection status, the study combined high-throughput TCR immunosequencing, statistical association of individual TCRs with disease status, and machine learning. The genetic ancestry cluster associated with self-reported Caucasian donors included roughly four fifths of the 398 genotyped donors. Every repertoire in the discovery cohort had been generated on one and the same sequencing platform. The later analysis used no new phenotypic data to find candidate immune exposures, relying instead on TCR beta sequences and their occurrence across donors. What the authors observed across the whole study: A further reported finding was that TCR beta sequences accurately predicted the HLA-A and HLA-B alleles for most subjects in the first cohort. A cluster of highly shared sequence variants was judged likely to represent a technical artifact of the sequencing pipeline. Sequencing depth was assumed to be roughly uniform across donors in the presence/absence analyses, though that assumption may not hold. The only immune exposure information available for the cohort was CMV serostatus. The study listed 170 or so TCR beta chains as associated with cytomegalovirus. Correlated functional status among segregating V segments might be attributable to linkage disequilibrium, but an unknown experimental factor could not be ruled out. Some IMGT-functional V segments, including TRBV6-2 and TRBV6-3, could not be distinguished by the 87-base-pair reads and were therefore excluded. A later analysis found that TCR association rates varied across HLA loci, with DRB1 alleles showing the most associated TCRs and HLA-C alleles the fewest. Cytomegalovirus status was reported to be diagnosed by the classifier with high specificity and sensitivity in both the original and validation cohorts. At a false discovery rate of 0.05, a later analysis linked approximately 18,000 TCR beta sequences to specific HLA alleles. When HLA alleles, especially DR and DQ, strongly co-occurred, attributing TCR associations to individual alleles was difficult. Compared with the roughly 700-donor mean, donors in an Asian-associated ancestry cluster had fewer N-insertions in productive TCRs, according to a later genetic analysis. An earlier analysis of approximately 590 of the donors showed that most TCR beta V segments appeared in productive rearrangements either about 87% or about 30% of the time, which broadly matched IMGT annotations. In vitro tests confirmed that a few of the cytomegalovirus-associated TCR beta chains recognize cytomegalovirus antigens. A later genetic analysis associated a missense DCLRE1C variant with V-gene and J-gene trimming of TCR beta chains, and an independent cohort replicated the association. Some 15 rarely observed V segments, including chromosome 9 orphons, were excluded from the earlier analysis of approximately 500 of the donors because counts were too low. In a later analysis, most CMV-associated TCR beta chains were found to appear HLA-restricted, with HLA associations seemingly driven largely by CMV exposure. The cohort was sequenced for TCR beta chains only, and without alpha or paired-chain data the features that could be detected were limited. Because some donors lacked HLA typing at each locus, the association tests relied only on the typed subset. Across donors, most TCR sequences were observed very rarely, whereas some public TCRs were present in many individuals. The authors suggested that the approach could potentially be extended to other disease states and immunological phenotypes. A later analysis reported that several top co-occurrence clusters appeared linked to parvovirus B19, influenza, CMV and Epstein-Barr virus. A later analysis found that HLA-associated TCR beta chains were more clonally expanded and had lower generation probabilities than equally common non-associated chains.

The library was made by the immunoSEQ multiplex PCR assay. A mixture of 60 forward primers for TCR Vbeta segments and 13 reverse primers for TCR Jbeta segments was used in the multiplex PCR. The CDR3 region of rearranged TCR beta genes was amplified from genomic DNA with a multiplex PCR assay. On the Illumina HiSeq System, the amplified TCR beta libraries were sequenced as 87-base-pair reads. The study's processing was this. Across the 600 to 700 repertoires, a later analysis counted about 81 million unique TCR beta chains, about 10 million of which were shared by at least two donors. Raw reads were error-corrected and collapsed into unique sequences with a nearest-neighbor algorithm that merged closely related sequences to remove PCR and sequencing errors. To assign V, D and J gene segments, CDR3 sequences were aligned to IMGT reference sequences. Each retained sequence needed at least a six-nucleotide match to both a V gene segment and a J gene segment. Rearrangements were classified as productive when the CDR3 lacked stop codons and remained in frame with V and J, and all other rearrangements were classified as non-productive. CDR3 was defined by IMGT convention, running from the second conserved V-encoded cysteine to the conserved J-encoded phenylalanine. The earlier analysis of about 610 of the donors excluded any sequence lacking an unambiguous match to a single V gene segment. An earlier analysis of 500 to 600 of the donors classified V segments as functional when productive rearrangements were above 56.7% and as segregating when the standard deviation between donors was above 5%. A statistical classification framework was built for diagnosing cytomegalovirus status from the catalog of TCR beta chain sequences. In a later analysis, V and J genes were assigned by comparing TCR nucleotide sequences against IMGT/GENE-DB human TR gene sequences. A later analysis assigned CDR3 sequences and most-parsimonious VDJ recombination scenarios with the TCRdist pipeline. In a later analysis, each TCR beta chain was defined by its CDR3 amino acid sequence together with its V-gene family, and reads lacking a unique V-gene family were excluded. To address suspected cross-contamination and a sequencing artifact, a later analysis removed several hundred highly shared, low-generation-probability nucleotide sequences. In a later analysis, a clonal expansion index was calculated for each public chain from normalized within-repertoire ranks of inferred template counts. A later analysis computed generation probabilities with a VDJ recombination model fitted to out-of-frame rearrangements, and checked the results against IGoR. In a later analysis, TCR-TCR, TCR-HLA and TCR-CMV co-occurrence was scored with hypergeometric tests, and a repertoire-size bias correction was applied to TCR pairs. A later analysis estimated false discovery rates by permuting HLA or CMV assignments 20 times. In a later analysis, co-occurring TCRs were grouped using DBSCAN, and TCRdist sequence similarity was added for clustering within HLA-allele-positive subsets. Co-occurrence clustering excluded repertoires with fewer than 30,000 or more than 120,000 public chains, plus five with anomalous nucleotide sharing. TCRdb holds this immuneACCESS table with in-frame rearrangements only. Some clones are missing; in checked studies, unresolved V genes explain under half, and the rest has no known cause. Clone size and V and J calls were adopted from that table, with D and trimming inferred from the DNA. The sample data list 100,000 to 150,000 clones, and about 76% of these were observed just once. The ten top clones hold roughly 13% of the sample.

Sequencing was performed on PBMCs. The clonotype was recovered from a woman aged 55-70 years in good health and CMV-seropositive. The sequence is built from TRBV27 and TRBJ2-3; the D gene is unclear. The nucleotide sequence is given as TGTGCCAGCAGTCCCAACACAGATACGCAGTATTTT. It translates to CASSPNTDTQYF.